This TCR beta chain was found in a study of cytomegalovirus exposure and HLA in healthy donors. CDR1 is KGHSH and CDR2 is LQKENI in the germline V gene. CDR3 length equals 17 residues. V lost 0 bases, J lost 5 bases, and 10 bases stayed unmatched. PCR used 60 Vbeta primers and 13 Jbeta primers. Clones were sequenced by immunoSEQ multiplex PCR, and TCRdb holds only the in-frame ones, with some missing. This table holds around 100,000 clones, around 82% found once. The chain combines TRBV18 with TRBJ2-1, with 7 bases identical to TRBD1. Sequencing was done on a sample of PBMCs. The clonotype comes from a woman younger than 30 in good health and CMV-seropositive. The CDR3 bases are TGTGCCAGCTCACCACCGGTCGGGACAGCGAACCACAATGAGCAGTTCTTC. Translating it yields CASSPPVGTANHNEQFF.